This TCR beta chain was obtained from a study of shared clonotypes between healthy human individuals (TCRdb year 2020). Concerning the study at large: Three men and two women, aged 18 to 49 years, made up the cohort. Leukapheresis yielded between about 0.85 and 10 billion PBMCs per donor. Libraries were prepared and TCR repertoires were sequenced by different laboratories using diverse techniques, in order to increase sequencing depth and limit assay-specific biases. For each donor, three plates each were used for CD4 naive and CD4 memory, two plates were used for CD8 naive, and one plate was used for CD8 memory. The study deeply sequenced blood TCR repertoires of about 5 healthy adults to estimate repertoire size and the extent of clonotype sharing between individuals.

Study-level results and caveats: Because the study included a small number of donors, the genetic and exposure-history diversity represented was limited. Pairwise subsampling led to the expectation that sequencing depth would affect the degree of clonotype sharing among donors. Sharing across several donors was observed for 4.5% to 6.5% of naive CD4, about 4% of naive CD8, 2% to 2.5% of memory CD4, and about 0.38% of memory CD8 clonotypes. Compared with non-shared clonotypes, clonotypes shared by all four sorted-subset donors had higher generation probabilities. Rarefaction of sorted-subset datasets indicated incomplete sequencing despite the large sequencing depth. Sampling was restricted to blood, and TCR repertoires in tissue are likely to differ from TCR repertoires in blood. Naive subsets generally had larger estimated clonotype richness than memory subsets did.

Using the deep immunoSEQ assay, TCR CDR3 regions were amplified from genomic DNA by multiplex PCR. Genomic DNA extracted from each cell subset was distributed evenly over all wells of several immunoSEQ 96-well plates, and each plate served as one replicate. For sorted subsets, approximately 0.2 ug of genomic DNA, equivalent to 30,000 or so T cell genomes, went into each replicate PCR. Purified libraries were quantified with a Qubit 3.0 fluorometer, sized on a Bioanalyzer 2100, and re-quantified with the KAPA Library Quantification kit. Every immunoSEQ 96-well plate was sequenced on a dedicated single-read 150-cycle Illumina NextSeq 550 flow cell. The study's processing was this. Because the immunoSEQ output held only junctional sequences and lacked quality scores, the filtering could not match the filtering applied to full-length reads. Sequences were annotated with PyIR, a Python wrapper for IgBLAST v1.9, and V/J genes and CDR3 were assigned using IMGT germline references. Reads were removed for weak V/J assignments (E-value above 1e-6), missing CDR3, stop codons, out-of-frame junctions, or ambiguous translated residues. A V3J clonotype was defined by an identical inferred V gene, J gene, and CDR3 amino acid sequence. Percentage overlap between repertoires was computed as shared unique clonotypes divided by the size of the smaller repertoire. Three approaches were used to assess repertoire richness: RTK rarefaction, the Chao1 estimator, and Recon v2.1 estimates of unobserved clonotypes. For all TCRbeta clonotypes obtained by the gDNA method from four donors, generation probabilities were computed with OLGA. Entries here come from immuneACCESS through TCRdb and include only in-frame sequences with V and J called. Some clones fail to appear in such tables; in the studies checked, an unresolved V gene covers under half of the shortfall, and the cause of the remainder is unknown. V and J calls and clone size are those listed in that table; D and trimming were worked out from the DNA. Across this sample there are about 1 million clones, with around 74% seen only once. The ten largest clones take up about 1.4% of the sample.

The donors were healthy, HIV-negative adults who had no recently reported acute infections or vaccinations. Every donor was a Caucasian adult residing in Nashville, Tennessee, USA. CD4+ T cells were enriched by magnetic negative selection, after which naive cells were positively selected on CD45RA and the negative fraction was taken as the memory subset. Blood was collected by leukapheresis, and PBMCs were isolated by Ficoll-Histopaque density gradient centrifugation and then cryopreserved in liquid nitrogen vapor phase. Analytical flow cytometry was used to check the purity and quantity of each magnetically sorted T cell population. Genomic DNA was isolated from each sorted fraction and quantified by UV absorbance on a Nanodrop 2000c. Spanning cysteine to phenylalanine, the CDR3 consists of 14 amino acids. Left in the record is the CDR3 DNA by itself, 42 bases read in frame from the first base. Trimmed from V: 2 bases; trimmed from J: 4 bases; junction bases lacking a gene match: 3. Per the germline V gene, SGDLS is the CDR1 and YYNGEE is the CDR2.

This clone was seen more than once but under ten times. Which antigen it targets is not known. Base qualities are not at hand, and no much larger clone is one base apart. The same CDR3 arises from other DNA sequences in this sample as well. The sample consisted of memory CD4+ T cells sorted from blood. The sample's cell subset or site label is to be understood as: CD45RA-negative fraction. The chain is encoded by TRBV9 joined to TRBJ1-5, and 7 junctional nucleotides match TRBD1. The source of this sequence is a man younger than 35 in good health. The CDR3 protein: CASSVGTANQPQHF. The base sequence is TGTGCCAGCAGCGTCGGGACAGCAAATCAGCCCCAGCATTTT.